This T cell receptor (beta chain) is drawn from a study of blood T cell repertoires in COVID-19. Study as a whole: The samples span acute and convalescent COVID-19 from the United States, Italy and Spain. T cells, B-cell-depleted T cells, or PBMCs provided the cDNA or gDNA that served as material.

Germline V lookup: CDR1 SGHRS, CDR2 YFSETQ. The CDR3 length is 15 residues. Trimming cost V 0 bases and J 2 bases, with 9 bases left between them. It was during active infection that Seattle patients were enrolled and then longitudinally followed. Original handling: Amplification with reference gene primers provided the estimates of nucleated cell counts. This table comes from immunoSEQ multiplex PCR, and its TCRdb copy is limited to in-frame clones, with some not included. V and J calls plus clone size are reproduced from that table; the DNA served to infer D and trimming. Of 90,000 or so clones in the sample, about nine tenths are singletons; the top ten hold about 4.8%.

This chain joins TRBV5-1 and TRBJ1-5; weak D call: TRBD1 (5 bases). The sample consisted of peripheral blood. The sequence came from a man aged 55 to 69 with COVID-19, enrolled during active disease. The CDR3 DNA reads as TGCGCCAGCAGCTTGGGCAGGGTTGGCAATCAGCCCCAGCATTTT. Its protein product is CASSLGRVGNQPQHF.